This record covers a single TCR beta chain. Its antigen is unknown. No clone much larger than this one lies a single base away; base qualities are absent. The CDR3 contains 15 residues, cysteine and phenylalanine counted. Here the CDR3 DNA is all that survives: 45 bases in frame from base 1. Ends trimmed: V by 2 bases, J by 9 bases; bases unmatched to a gene: 8. The CDR1 and CDR2 encoded by the germline V gene are MRHNA and SNTAGT. The data belong to a study of cytomegalovirus exposure and HLA in healthy donors (dated by TCRdb to about 2017). In terms of the full investigation: According to an earlier analysis of a few hundred of the donors, roughly 180 million T cells yielded some 120 million unique TCR beta sequences and 250 to 350 Gb of sequence data. An early release covering approximately 600 HLA-typed donors comprised around 300 gigabases of sequencing data and around 80 million unique TCR sequences. Of the 398 genotyped donors, over 80% were placed in the genetic ancestry cluster associated with self-reported Caucasian donors. The study aimed to test whether cataloging public T cell receptors could reveal signatures of past pathogen exposure. Using immunosequencing, the study profiled T cell repertoires from 666 subjects and related those repertoires to cytomegalovirus serostatus. Besides the first cohort of some 670 subjects, a separate validation cohort made up of 120 different subjects was used. The study combined high-throughput TCR immunosequencing, statistical association of individual TCRs with disease status, and machine learning to predict cytomegalovirus infection status. In a later analysis, previously published TCR beta repertoires from 670 or so donors were re-analyzed and high-resolution HLA genotyping was added so that TCR occurrence patterns could be studied. In the later analysis, no new phenotypic data were used to find candidate immune exposures; instead, reliance was placed on TCR beta sequences and their occurrence across donors. An earlier analysis of some 500 of the donors used high-throughput TCR beta sequencing to judge whether each TCR beta V gene segment behaved as functional or pseudogenic. Alongside the repertoire data, information on donor age, sex, ethnicity and CMV serostatus was compiled. A later genetic analysis took genome-wide SNP genotypes for about 60% of the roughly 670 donors and used that subset as a discovery cohort. Every discovery cohort repertoire had been produced on one sequencing platform. Both class I and class II loci were covered by HLA typing, at four-digit resolution. Typing coverage varied by locus: roughly 629-640 donors for A, B, C, DRB1 and DQB1; about 520 for DQA1; more than 600 for DPA1; approximately 470 for DPB1. Because of strong linkage in the cohort, five DR-DQ haplotypes were treated as single units for association and clustering. Among over 350 genotyped donors of the cohort, an average of approximately 240,000 unique TCR beta nucleotide sequences were sequenced per donor, around 20% of them non-productive.

Preparation of the library involved the immunoSEQ multiplex PCR assay. For the multiplex PCR, a mixture combining 60 forward primers for TCR Vbeta segments and 13 reverse primers for TCR Jbeta segments was used. The CDR3 region of rearranged TCR beta genes was amplified from genomic DNA with a multiplex PCR assay. The amplified TCR beta libraries were sequenced on the Illumina HiSeq System as 87-base-pair reads. Under the source paper's analysis protocol: A later analysis tallied roughly 76 million unique TCR beta chains across the approximately 670 repertoires, and some 10 million of those chains were shared by two or more donors. To remove PCR and sequencing errors, raw reads were error-corrected and collapsed into unique sequences using a nearest-neighbor algorithm that merged closely related sequences. To assign V, D and J gene segments, CDR3 sequences were aligned to IMGT reference sequences. Each retained sequence needed at least a six-nucleotide match to both a V gene segment and a J gene segment. A rearrangement was called productive if the CDR3 had no stop codons and remained in frame with V and J, and every other rearrangement was called non-productive. Following IMGT convention, CDR3 was defined as the stretch from the second conserved V-encoded cysteine to the conserved J-encoded phenylalanine. Sequences without an unambiguous match to a single V gene segment were excluded from the earlier analysis of approximately 560 of the donors. In an earlier analysis of several hundred of the donors, a V segment was called functional when productive rearrangements were above 56.7%, and segregating when the standard deviation between donors exceeded 5%. A statistical classification framework was developed to diagnose cytomegalovirus status using the catalog of TCR beta chain sequences. In a later analysis, V and J genes were assigned by comparing TCR nucleotide sequences against IMGT/GENE-DB human TR gene sequences. The TCRdist pipeline was used in a later analysis to assign CDR3 sequences and most-parsimonious VDJ recombination scenarios. A later analysis defined each TCR beta chain by its CDR3 amino acid sequence plus V-gene family, and excluded reads lacking a unique V-gene family. A later analysis removed 450 to 600 highly shared, low-generation-probability nucleotide sequences to deal with suspected cross-contamination and a sequencing artifact. In a later analysis, a clonal expansion index for each public chain was calculated from normalized within-repertoire ranks of inferred template counts. Generation probabilities in a later analysis came from a VDJ recombination model fitted to out-of-frame rearrangements, and those results were checked against IGoR. Hypergeometric tests were used in a later analysis to score TCR-TCR, TCR-HLA and TCR-CMV co-occurrence, with a repertoire-size bias correction applied to the TCR pairs. In a later analysis, false discovery rates were estimated by permuting HLA or CMV assignments 20 times. In a later analysis, co-occurring TCRs were grouped using DBSCAN, and TCRdist sequence similarity was added for clustering within HLA-allele-positive subsets. Repertoires with fewer than 30,000 or more than 120,000 public chains were left out of co-occurrence clustering, as were five repertoires with anomalous nucleotide sharing. As stored in TCRdb, this immuneACCESS dataset retains in-frame rearrangements with V and J assigned. A fraction of the clones does not appear; measured against another copy, unresolved V genes explain less than half of the discrepancy, and the remainder lacks a known reason. D and trimming were read from the DNA, whereas the V and J calls and clone size are those reported in that table. The sample table lists roughly 98,000 clones, around 77% of them with a count of one. The ten largest clones take up 3% to 3.5% of the sample.

The cohort was made up of approximately 670 healthy bone marrow donors. At the time of sampling, every cohort member was nominally healthy, though immune exposures that went unrecorded were likely present. The donor was CMV seronegative and belonged to the group of over 350 seronegative cohort members. Each donor provided a peripheral blood sample, and peripheral blood mononuclear cells were used for TCR beta sequencing. Genomic DNA extraction from the blood cell samples was performed with the Qiagen DNeasy Blood Extraction Kit. Points the paper makes about the study in general: A further reported finding was that TCR beta sequences accurately predicted the HLA-A and HLA-B alleles for most subjects in the first cohort. According to a later analysis, parvovirus B19, influenza, CMV and Epstein-Barr virus appeared linked to several top co-occurrence clusters. The study gave a list of under 200 TCR beta chains associated with cytomegalovirus. An earlier analysis of around 540 of the donors showed that most TCR beta V segments appeared in productive rearrangements either about 87% or about 30% of the time, which broadly matched IMGT annotations. A cluster of highly shared sequence variants was judged likely to represent a technical artifact of the sequencing pipeline. V-gene and J-gene trimming of TCR beta chains was associated with a missense DCLRE1C variant in a later genetic analysis, and the association was replicated in an independent cohort. Only TCR beta chains were sequenced in this cohort, and the absence of alpha or paired-chain data limited detectable features. Because HLA typing was missing for some donors at each locus, association tests included only the typed subset. Linkage disequilibrium might explain the correlated functional status among segregating V segments, but an unknown experimental factor could not be excluded. When HLA alleles, especially DR and DQ, strongly co-occurred, attributing TCR associations to individual alleles was difficult. Presence/absence analyses assumed roughly uniform sequencing depth across donors, an assumption that may not hold. A few of the identified cytomegalovirus-associated TCR beta chains were confirmed in vitro to be specific for cytomegalovirus antigens. Because the 87-base-pair reads could not distinguish some IMGT-functional V segments, including TRBV6-2 and TRBV6-3, those segments were excluded. Over 15 rarely observed V segments, including chromosome 9 orphons, were excluded from the earlier analysis of almost 600 of the donors because counts were too low. The classifier was reported to diagnose cytomegalovirus status with high specificity and sensitivity in both the original cohort and the validation cohort. Compared with the approximately 600-donor mean, donors in an Asian-associated ancestry cluster had fewer N-insertions in productive TCRs, according to a later genetic analysis. According to the authors, the approach could potentially be generalized to other disease states and immunological phenotypes. At a false discovery rate of 0.05, a later analysis linked approximately 18,000 TCR beta sequences to specific HLA alleles. In a later analysis, the rate of TCR association differed among HLA loci, with DRB1 alleles having the most associated TCRs and HLA-C alleles having the fewest. Across donors, most TCR sequences were observed very rarely, whereas some public TCRs were present in many individuals. The only immune exposure information available for the cohort was CMV serostatus. Compared with equally common non-associated chains, HLA-associated TCR beta chains in a later analysis were more clonally expanded and had lower generation probabilities. In a later analysis, most CMV-associated TCR beta chains were found to appear HLA-restricted, with HLA associations seemingly driven largely by CMV exposure.

This receptor was obtained from a man aged 40-49 years in good health and CMV-seronegative. Recombination linked TRBV6-4 to TRBJ2-1; TRBD1 matches 9 bases in the middle. Source material: PBMCs. The DNA sequence reads TGTGCCAGCAGTGACCGGGGACAGGGCATTTGTGAGCAGTTCTTC. Its product reads: CASSDRGQGICEQFF.